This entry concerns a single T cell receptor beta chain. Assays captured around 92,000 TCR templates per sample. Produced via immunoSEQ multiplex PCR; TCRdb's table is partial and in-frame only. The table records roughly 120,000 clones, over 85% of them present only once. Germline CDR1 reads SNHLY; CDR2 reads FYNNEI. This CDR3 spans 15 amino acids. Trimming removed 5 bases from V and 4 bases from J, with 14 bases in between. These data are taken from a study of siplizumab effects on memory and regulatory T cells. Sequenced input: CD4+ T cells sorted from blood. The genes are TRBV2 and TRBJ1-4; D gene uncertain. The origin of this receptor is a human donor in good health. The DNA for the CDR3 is TGTGCCAGCAGTTGGCAACGGAACCTTAATGAAAAACTGTTTTTT. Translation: CASSWQRNLNEKLFF.